This T cell receptor (beta chain) was recorded in a study of control samples from healthy donors and cancer patients. Germline trimming cut 4 bases from V and 4 bases from J; bases unmatched to any gene: 14. There are 17 residues in the CDR3. The germline CDR1 and CDR2 sequences are SGHDN and FVKESK. Generated by immunoSEQ multiplex PCR, the TCRdb table keeps only in-frame clones and is missing some. The repertoire consists of roughly 92,000 clones, with about 85% occurring once and the leading ten covering roughly 1.3%. The sequence derives from a woman aged 45 to 65 in good health. This rearrangement joins TRBV14 to TRBJ2-7; 9 positions agree with TRBD2. The sequenced sample consisted of blood. As DNA, the CDR3 is TGTGCCAGCAGCCCCCTGCGGGGGGGGGCGCGGGGGTACGAGCAGTACTTC. As protein: CASSPLRGGARGYEQYF. The whole variable domain, remainder taken from reference TRBV14 and TRBJ2-7, is EAGVTQFPSHSVIEKGQTVTLRCDPISGHDNLYWYRRVMGKEIKFLLHFVKESKQDESGMPNNRFLAERTGGTYSTLKVQPAELEDSGVYFCASSPLRGGARGYEQYFGPGTRLTVT.